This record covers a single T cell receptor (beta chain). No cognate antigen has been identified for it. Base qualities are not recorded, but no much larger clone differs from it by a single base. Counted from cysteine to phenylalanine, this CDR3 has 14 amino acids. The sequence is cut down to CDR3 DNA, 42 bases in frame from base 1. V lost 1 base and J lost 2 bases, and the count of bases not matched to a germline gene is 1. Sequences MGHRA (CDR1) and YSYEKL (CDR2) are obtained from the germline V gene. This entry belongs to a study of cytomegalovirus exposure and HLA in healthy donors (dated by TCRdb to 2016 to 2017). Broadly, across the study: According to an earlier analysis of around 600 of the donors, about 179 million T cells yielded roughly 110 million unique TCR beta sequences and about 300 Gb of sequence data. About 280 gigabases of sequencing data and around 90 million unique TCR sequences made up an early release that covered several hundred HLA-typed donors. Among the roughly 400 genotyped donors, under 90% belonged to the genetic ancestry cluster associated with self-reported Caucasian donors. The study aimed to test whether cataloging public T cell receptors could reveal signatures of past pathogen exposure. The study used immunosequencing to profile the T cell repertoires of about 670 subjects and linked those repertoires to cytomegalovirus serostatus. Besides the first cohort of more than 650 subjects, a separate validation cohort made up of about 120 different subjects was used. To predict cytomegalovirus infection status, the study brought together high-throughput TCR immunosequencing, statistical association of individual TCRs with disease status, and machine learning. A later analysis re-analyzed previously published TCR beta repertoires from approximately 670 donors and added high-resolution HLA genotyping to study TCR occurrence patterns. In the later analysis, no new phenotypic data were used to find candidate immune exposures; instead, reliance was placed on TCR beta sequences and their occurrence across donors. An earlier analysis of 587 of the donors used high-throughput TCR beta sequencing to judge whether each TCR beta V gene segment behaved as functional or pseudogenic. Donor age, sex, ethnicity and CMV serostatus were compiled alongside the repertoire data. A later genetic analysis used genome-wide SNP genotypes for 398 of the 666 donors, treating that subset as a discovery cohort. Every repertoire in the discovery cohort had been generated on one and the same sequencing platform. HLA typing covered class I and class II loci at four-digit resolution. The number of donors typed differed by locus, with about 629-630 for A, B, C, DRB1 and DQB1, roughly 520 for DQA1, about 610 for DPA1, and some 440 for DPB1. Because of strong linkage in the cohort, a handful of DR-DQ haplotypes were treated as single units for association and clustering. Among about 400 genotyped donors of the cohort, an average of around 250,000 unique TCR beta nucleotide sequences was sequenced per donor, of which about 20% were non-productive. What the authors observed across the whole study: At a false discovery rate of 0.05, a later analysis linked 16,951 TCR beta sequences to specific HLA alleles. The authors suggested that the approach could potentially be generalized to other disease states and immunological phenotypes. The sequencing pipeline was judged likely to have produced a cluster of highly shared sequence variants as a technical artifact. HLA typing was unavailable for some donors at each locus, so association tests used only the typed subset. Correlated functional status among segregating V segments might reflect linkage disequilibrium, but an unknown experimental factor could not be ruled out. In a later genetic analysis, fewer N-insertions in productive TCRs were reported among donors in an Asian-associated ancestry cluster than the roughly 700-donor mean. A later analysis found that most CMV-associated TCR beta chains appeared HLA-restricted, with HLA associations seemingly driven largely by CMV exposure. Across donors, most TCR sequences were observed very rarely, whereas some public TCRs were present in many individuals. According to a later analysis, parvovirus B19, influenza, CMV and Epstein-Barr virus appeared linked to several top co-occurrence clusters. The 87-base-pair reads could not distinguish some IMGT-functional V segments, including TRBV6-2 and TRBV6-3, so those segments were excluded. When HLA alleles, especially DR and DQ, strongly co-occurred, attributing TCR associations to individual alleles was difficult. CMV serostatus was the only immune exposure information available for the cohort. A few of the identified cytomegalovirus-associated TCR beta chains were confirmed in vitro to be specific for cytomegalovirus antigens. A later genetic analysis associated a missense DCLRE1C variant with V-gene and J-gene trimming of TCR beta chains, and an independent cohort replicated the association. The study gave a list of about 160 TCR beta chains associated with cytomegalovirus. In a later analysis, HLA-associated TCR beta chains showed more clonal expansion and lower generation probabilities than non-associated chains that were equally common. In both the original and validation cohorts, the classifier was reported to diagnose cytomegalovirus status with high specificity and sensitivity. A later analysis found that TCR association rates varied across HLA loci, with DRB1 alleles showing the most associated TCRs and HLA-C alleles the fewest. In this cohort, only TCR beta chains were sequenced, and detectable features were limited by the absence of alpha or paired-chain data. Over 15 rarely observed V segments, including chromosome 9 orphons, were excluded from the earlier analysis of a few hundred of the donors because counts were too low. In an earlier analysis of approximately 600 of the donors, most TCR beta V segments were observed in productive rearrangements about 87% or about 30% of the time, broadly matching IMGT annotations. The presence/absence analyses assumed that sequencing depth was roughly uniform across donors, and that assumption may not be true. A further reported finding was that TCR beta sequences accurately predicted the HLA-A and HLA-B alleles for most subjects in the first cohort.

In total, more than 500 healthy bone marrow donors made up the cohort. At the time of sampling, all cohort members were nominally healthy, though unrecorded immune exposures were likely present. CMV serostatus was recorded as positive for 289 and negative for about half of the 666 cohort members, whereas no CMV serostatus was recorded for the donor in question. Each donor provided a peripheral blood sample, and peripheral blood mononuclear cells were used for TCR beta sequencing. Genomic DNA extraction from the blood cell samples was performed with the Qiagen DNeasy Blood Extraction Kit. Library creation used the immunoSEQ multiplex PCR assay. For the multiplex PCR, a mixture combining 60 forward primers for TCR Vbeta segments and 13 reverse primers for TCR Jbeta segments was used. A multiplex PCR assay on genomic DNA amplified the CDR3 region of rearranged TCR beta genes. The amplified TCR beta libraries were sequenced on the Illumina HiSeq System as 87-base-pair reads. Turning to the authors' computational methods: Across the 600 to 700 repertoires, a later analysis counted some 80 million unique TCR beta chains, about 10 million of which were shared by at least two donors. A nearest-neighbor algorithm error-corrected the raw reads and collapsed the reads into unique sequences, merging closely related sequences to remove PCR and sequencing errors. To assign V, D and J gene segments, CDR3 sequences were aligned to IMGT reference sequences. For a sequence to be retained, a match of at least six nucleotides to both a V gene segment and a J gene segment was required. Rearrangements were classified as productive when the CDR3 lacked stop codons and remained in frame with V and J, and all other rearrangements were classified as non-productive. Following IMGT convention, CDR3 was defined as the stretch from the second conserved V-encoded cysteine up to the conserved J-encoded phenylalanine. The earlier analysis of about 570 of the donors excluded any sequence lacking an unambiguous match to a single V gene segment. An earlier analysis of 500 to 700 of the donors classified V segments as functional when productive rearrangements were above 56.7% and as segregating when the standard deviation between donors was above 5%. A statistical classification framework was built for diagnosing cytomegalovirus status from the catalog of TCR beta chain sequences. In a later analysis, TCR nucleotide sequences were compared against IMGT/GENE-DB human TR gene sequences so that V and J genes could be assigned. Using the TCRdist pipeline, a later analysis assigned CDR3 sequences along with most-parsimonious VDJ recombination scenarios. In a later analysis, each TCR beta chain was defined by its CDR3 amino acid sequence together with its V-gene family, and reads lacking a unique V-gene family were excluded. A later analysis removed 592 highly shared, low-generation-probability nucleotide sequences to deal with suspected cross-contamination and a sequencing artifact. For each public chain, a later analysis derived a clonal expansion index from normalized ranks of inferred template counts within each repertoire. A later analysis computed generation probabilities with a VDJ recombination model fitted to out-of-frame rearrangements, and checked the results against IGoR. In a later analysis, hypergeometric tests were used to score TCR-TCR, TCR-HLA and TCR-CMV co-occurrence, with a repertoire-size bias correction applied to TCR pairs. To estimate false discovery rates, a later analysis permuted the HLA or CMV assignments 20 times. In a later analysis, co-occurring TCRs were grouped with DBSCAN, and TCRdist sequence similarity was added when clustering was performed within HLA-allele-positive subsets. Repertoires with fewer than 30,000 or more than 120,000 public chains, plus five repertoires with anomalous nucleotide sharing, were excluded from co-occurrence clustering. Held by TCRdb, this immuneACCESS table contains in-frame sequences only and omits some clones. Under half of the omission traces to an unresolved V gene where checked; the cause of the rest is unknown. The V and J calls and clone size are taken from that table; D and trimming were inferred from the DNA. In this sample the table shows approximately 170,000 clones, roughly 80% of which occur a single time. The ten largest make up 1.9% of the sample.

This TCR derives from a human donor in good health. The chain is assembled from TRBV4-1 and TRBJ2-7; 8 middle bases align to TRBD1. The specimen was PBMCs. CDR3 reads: CASSQGTGTYEQYF. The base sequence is TGCGCCAGCAGCCAAGGGACAGGGACCTACGAGCAGTACTTC.